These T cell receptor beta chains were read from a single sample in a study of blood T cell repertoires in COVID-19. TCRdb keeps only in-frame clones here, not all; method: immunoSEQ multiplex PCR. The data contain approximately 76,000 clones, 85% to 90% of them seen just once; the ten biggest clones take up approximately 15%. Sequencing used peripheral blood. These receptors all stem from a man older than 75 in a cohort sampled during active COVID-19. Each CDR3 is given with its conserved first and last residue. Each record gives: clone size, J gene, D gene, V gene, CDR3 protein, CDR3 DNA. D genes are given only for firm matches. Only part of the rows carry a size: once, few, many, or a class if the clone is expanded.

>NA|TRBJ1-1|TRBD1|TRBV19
CASSIDPGQGLDTEAFF
TGTGCCAGTAGTATTGACCCAGGACAGGGGCTGGACACTGAAGCTTTCTTT
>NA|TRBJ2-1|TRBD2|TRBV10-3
CAISESQAGARNEQFF
TGTGCCATCAGTGAGTCACAAGCGGGGGCTCGGAATGAGCAGTTCTTC
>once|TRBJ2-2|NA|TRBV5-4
CASSLARKNTGELFF
TGTGCCAGCAGCTTGGCCAGAAAGAACACCGGGGAGCTGTTTTTT
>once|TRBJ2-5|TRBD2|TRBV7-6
CASSRSGVETQYF
TGTGCCAGCAGCCGTAGCGGGGTGGAGACCCAGTACTTC
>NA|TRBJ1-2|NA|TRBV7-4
CASSFSPYGYTF
TGTGCCAGCAGCTTTTCTCCGTATGGCTACACCTTC
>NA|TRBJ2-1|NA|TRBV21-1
CASSKGGGTAQWGQFF
TGTGCCAGCAGCAAAGGAGGAGGGACAGCTCAGTGGGGGCAGTTCTTC
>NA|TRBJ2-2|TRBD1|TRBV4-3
CASSHSGTGGRELFF
TGCGCCAGCAGCCACTCCGGGACAGGAGGCAGGGAGCTGTTTTTT
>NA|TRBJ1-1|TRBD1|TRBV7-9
CASSLRGQVGTEAFF
TGTGCCAGCAGCTTGCGGGGACAGGTAGGCACTGAAGCTTTCTTT
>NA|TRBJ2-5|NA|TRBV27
CASRQQGRETQYF
TGTGCCAGCAGACAACAGGGTAGGGAGACCCAGTACTTC
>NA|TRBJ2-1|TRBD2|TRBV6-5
CASSYTLTSGYNEQFF
TGTGCCAGCAGTTACACTCTGACTAGCGGGTACAATGAGCAGTTCTTC
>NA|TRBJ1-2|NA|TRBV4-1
CASSQENGLGYTF
TGCGCCAGCAGCCAAGAAAATGGGCTTGGCTACACCTTC
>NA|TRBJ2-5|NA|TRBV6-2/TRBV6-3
CASSYRDRKETQYF
TGTGCCAGCAGTTACCGGGATCGAAAAGAGACCCAGTACTTC
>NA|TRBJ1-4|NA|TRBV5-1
CASSLLSGNNEKLFF
TGCGCCAGCAGCTTGCTGTCAGGAAATAATGAAAAACTGTTTTTT
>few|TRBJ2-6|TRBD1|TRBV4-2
CASSHLGQGALSGANVLTF
TGTGCCAGCAGCCACCTTGGCCAGGGGGCGCTGTCCGGGGCCAACGTCCTGACTTTC
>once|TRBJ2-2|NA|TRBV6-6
CASRASTGELFF
TGTGCCAGCAGGGCCTCCACCGGGGAGCTGTTTTTT
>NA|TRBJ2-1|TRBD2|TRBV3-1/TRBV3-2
CASSRTGGLSEQFF
TGTGCCAGCAGTCGGACGGGGGGGCTGAGTGAGCAGTTCTTC
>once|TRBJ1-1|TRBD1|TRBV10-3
CAISGFSTGENTEAFF
TGTGCCATCAGTGGATTCTCGACAGGGGAAAACACTGAAGCTTTCTTT
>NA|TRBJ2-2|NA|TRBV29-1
CSGSSLGASGELFF
TGCAGCGGGAGCTCCTTGGGTGCCTCCGGGGAGCTGTTTTTT
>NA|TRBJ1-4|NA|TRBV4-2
CASSQLERGEKLFF
TGTGCCAGCAGCCAACTCGAGAGGGGGGAAAAACTGTTTTTT
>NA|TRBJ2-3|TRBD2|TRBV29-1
CSVTRGGTGTDTQYF
TGCAGCGTGACCCGGGGGGGAACGGGCACAGATACGCAGTATTTT
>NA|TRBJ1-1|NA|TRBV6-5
CASSHGGGEAFF
TGTGCCAGCAGCCATGGCGGAGGTGAAGCTTTCTTT
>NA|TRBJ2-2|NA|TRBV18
CASSPRRALDTGELFF
TGTGCCAGCTCACCGAGGCGTGCGCTGGACACCGGGGAGCTGTTTTTT
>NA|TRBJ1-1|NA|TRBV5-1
CASSLGSTTEAFF
TGCGCCAGCAGCTTGGGGAGTACCACTGAAGCTTTCTTT
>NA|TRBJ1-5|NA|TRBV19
CASHALRNQPQHF
TGTGCCAGTCACGCCCTACGCAATCAGCCCCAGCATTTT
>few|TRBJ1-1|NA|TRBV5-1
CASSPGQTNTEAFF
TGCGCCAGCAGCCCGGGACAAACGAACACTGAAGCTTTCTTT
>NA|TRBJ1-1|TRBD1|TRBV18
CASSSGQGNTEAFF
TGTGCCAGCTCATCCGGACAGGGGAACACTGAAGCTTTCTTT
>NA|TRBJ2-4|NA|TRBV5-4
CASSLLTEAKNIQYF
TGCGCCAGCAGCTTGTTGACAGAAGCCAAAAACATTCAGTACTTC
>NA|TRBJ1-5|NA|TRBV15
CATSTVRPQHF
TGTGCCACCAGCACCGTTCGGCCCCAGCATTTT
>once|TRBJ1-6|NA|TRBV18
CASSPGDSPLHF
TGTGCCAGCTCACCCGGGGATTCACCCCTCCACTTT
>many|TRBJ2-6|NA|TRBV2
CASSGDSGANVLTF
TGTGCCAGCTCGGGGGACTCTGGGGCCAACGTCCTGACTTTC
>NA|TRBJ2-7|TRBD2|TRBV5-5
CASSLAQGFSGGIYEQYF
TGTGCCAGCAGCTTGGCCCAGGGATTCAGCGGGGGGATCTACGAGCAGTACTTC
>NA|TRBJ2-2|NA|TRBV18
CASSPAAGGNTGELFF
TGTGCCAGCTCACCCGCGGCGGGCGGAAACACCGGGGAGCTGTTTTTT
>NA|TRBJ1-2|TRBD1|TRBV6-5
CASRTGQGGYGYTF
TGTGCCAGCAGGACGGGACAGGGCGGCTATGGCTACACCTTC
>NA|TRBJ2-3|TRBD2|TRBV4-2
CASSQDGGGDTQYF
TGTGCCAGCAGCCAAGATGGGGGGGGAGATACGCAGTATTTT
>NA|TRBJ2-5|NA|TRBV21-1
CASSKKHPETHQETQYF
TGTGCCAGCAGCAAGAAACATCCGGAGACCCATCAAGAGACCCAGTACTTC
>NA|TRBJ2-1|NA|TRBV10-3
CAISDGYNEQFF
TGTGCCATCAGTGACGGTTACAATGAGCAGTTCTTC
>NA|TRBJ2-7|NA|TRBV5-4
CASSRRGLGYEQYF
TGTGCCAGCAGCCGTCGCGGGCTCGGATACGAGCAGTACTTC
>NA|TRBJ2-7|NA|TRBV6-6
CASSYSPGPYEQYF
TGTGCCAGCAGTTACTCTCCAGGGCCCTACGAGCAGTACTTC
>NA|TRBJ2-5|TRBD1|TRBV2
CASSADRDQETQYF
TGTGCCAGCAGTGCTGACAGGGACCAAGAGACCCAGTACTTC
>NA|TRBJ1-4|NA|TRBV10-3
CAIRGDQGKLFF
TGTGCCATCAGGGGCGACCAGGGAAAACTGTTTTTT
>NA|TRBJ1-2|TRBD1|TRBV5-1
CASSHQSTGRSGYTF
TGCGCCAGCAGCCACCAATCGACAGGGAGAAGTGGCTACACCTTC
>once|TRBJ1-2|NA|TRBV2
CASSRDYGYTF
TGTGCCAGCAGCCGGGACTATGGCTACACCTTC
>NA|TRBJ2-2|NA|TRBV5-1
CASSTNRNTGELFF
TGCGCCAGCAGCACGAACAGAAACACCGGGGAGCTGTTTTTT
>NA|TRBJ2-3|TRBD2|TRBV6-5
CASSYELAGKGTQYF
TGTGCCAGCAGTTACGAACTAGCGGGAAAGGGTACGCAGTATTTT
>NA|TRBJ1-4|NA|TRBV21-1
CASSSRRGDEKLFF
TGTGCCAGCAGCTCTCGGCGCGGGGATGAAAAACTGTTTTTT
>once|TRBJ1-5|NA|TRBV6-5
CASRQSLNQPQHF
TGTGCCAGCAGACAATCCCTCAATCAGCCCCAGCATTTT
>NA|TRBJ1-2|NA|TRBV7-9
CASSLDREANYGYTF
TGTGCCAGCAGCTTAGACAGGGAAGCTAACTATGGCTACACCTTC
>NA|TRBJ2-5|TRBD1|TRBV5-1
CASITSGQGGETQYF
TGCGCCAGCATAACCAGCGGACAGGGGGGAGAGACCCAGTACTTC
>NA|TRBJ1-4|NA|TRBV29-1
CSVGQLGEKLFF
TGCAGCGTTGGACAGTTGGGGGAAAAACTGTTTTTT
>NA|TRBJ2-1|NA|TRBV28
CASSPPTGVKVNEQFF
TGTGCCAGCAGTCCCCCGACGGGAGTTAAGGTCAATGAGCAGTTCTTC
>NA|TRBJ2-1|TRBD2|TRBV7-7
CASSFSGGNNEQFF
TGTGCCAGCAGTTTTAGCGGGGGGAACAATGAGCAGTTCTTC
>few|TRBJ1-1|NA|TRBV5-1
CASSLATLGRDTEAFF
TGCGCCAGCAGCTTAGCGACCCTAGGTCGGGACACTGAAGCTTTCTTT
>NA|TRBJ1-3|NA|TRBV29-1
CSVAPGGNTIYF
TGCAGCGTTGCCCCAGGGGGAAACACCATATATTTT
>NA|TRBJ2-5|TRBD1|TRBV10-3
CATGQGQETQYF
TGTGCCACAGGACAGGGCCAAGAGACCCAGTACTTC
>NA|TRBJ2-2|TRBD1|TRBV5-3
CARRTRGPSTGELFF
TGTGCCAGAAGGACCAGGGGGCCGTCGACCGGGGAGCTGTTTTTT
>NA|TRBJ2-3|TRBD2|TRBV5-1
CASSLVASGGLGDTQYF
TGCGCCAGCAGCTTGGTTGCTAGCGGGGGGTTGGGAGATACGCAGTATTTT
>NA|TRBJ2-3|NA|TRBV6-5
CASMGTSTQYF
TGTGCCAGCATGGGGACTTCGACGCAGTATTTT
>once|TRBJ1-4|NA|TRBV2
CASKTRGGSSPNEKLFF
TGTGCCAGCAAAACGCGGGGGGGCTCTTCGCCTAATGAAAAACTGTTTTTT
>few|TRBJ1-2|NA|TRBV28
CASSSGNYGYTF
TGTGCCAGCAGTTCCGGGAACTATGGCTACACCTTC
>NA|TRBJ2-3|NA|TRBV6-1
CASSEASGDTQYF
TGTGCCAGCAGTGAAGCCTCGGGAGATACGCAGTATTTT